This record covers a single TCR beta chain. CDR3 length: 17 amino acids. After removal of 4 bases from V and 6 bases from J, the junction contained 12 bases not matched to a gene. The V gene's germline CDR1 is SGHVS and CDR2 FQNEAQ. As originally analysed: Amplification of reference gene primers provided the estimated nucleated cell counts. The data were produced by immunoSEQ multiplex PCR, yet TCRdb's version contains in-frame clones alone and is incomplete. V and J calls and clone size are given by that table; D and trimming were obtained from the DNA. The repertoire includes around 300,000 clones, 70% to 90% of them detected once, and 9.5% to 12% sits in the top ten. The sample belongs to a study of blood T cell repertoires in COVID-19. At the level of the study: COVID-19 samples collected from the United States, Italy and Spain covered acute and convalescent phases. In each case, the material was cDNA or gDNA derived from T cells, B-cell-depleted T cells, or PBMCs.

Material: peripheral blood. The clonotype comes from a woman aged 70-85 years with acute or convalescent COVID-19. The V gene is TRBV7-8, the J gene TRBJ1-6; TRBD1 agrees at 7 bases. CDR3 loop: CASSSQGGGSGNSPLHF. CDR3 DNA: TGTGCCAGCAGCTCCCAGGGGGGAGGATCGGGTAATTCACCCCTCCACTTT.